The 14 T cell receptor beta chains below were found in one sample sequenced in a study of cytomegalovirus exposure and HLA in healthy donors. It was with 60 Vbeta and 13 Jbeta primers that the PCR ran. Produced via immunoSEQ multiplex PCR; TCRdb's table is partial and in-frame only. The data hold some 100,000 clones, with 81% observed a single time. Material: PBMCs. The receptors derive from a woman in her thirties in good health and CMV-seronegative.

V usage is TRBV6-5 and J usage is TRBJ2-3; TRBD2 is a possible D gene (6 bases). Looked up from germline, CDR1 is MNHEY and CDR2 is SVGAGI. The V and J ends lost 6 bases and 1 base respectively, with 14 bases between them. This CDR3 has 15 amino acids. CDR3 nucleotides: TGTGCCAGCAGACTCGGAGGGCCTGGCACAGATACGCAGTATTTT. Translation gives CASRLGGPGTDTQYF.

The chain carries TRBV5-4 and TRBJ2-5; the match to TRBD2 covers 9 bases. The CDR3 loop spans 16 amino acids. The germline V gene encodes CDR1 SGHNT and CDR2 YYREEE (reference sequence). V gave up 3 bases and J gave up 5 bases; unmatched junction bases: 11. CDR3 sequence (DNA): TGTGCCAGCAGCTCGTGGGGTAGCGGGAGCTGGGAGACCCAGTACTTC. This encodes CASSSWGSGSWETQYF.

This clone was picked up a small number of times. The genes are TRBV7-9 and TRBJ2-7; D gene uncertain. Trimming removed 0 bases from V and 5 bases from J, with 11 bases in between. The CDR3 runs 14 residues. Germline V lookup: CDR1 SEHNR, CDR2 FQNEAQ (reference sequence). CDR3 loop: CASSLAAAIHEQYF. CDR3 nucleotide sequence: TGTGCCAGCAGCTTAGCGGCGGCCATCCACGAGCAGTACTTC.

V gene TRBV5-1 combines with J gene TRBJ1-4, with 9 bases identical to TRBD1. Germline V lookup: CDR1 SGHRS, CDR2 YFSETQ. Trimming took 4 bases from V and 5 from J; bases not matched to a gene: 6. CDR3 length: 15 residues. CDR3 region: CASSAGQGQNEKLFF. CDR3 DNA sequence: TGCGCCAGCAGCGCGGGACAGGGACAGAATGAAAAACTGTTTTTT.

The genes are TRBV5-4 and TRBJ2-5; TRBD2 matches 7 bases. CDR3 length: 16 amino acids. Trimming removed 3 bases from V and 2 bases from J; junction bases left unmatched: 10. Germline CDR1 SGHNT, CDR2 YYREEE (reference sequence). The CDR3 coding sequence is TGTGCCAGCAGCTCCGGAGTCCGGGAGGTGCAAGAGACCCAGTACTTC. Encoded protein: CASSSGVREVQETQYF.

This chain uses TRBV6-6 with TRBJ1-2; D remains unclear. Trimming removed 2 bases at V and 5 bases at J, with 9 bases between. The CDR3 is 13 amino acids. Germline V CDR1 and CDR2: MNHNY, SVGAGI (reference sequence). CDR3 sequence (DNA): TGTGCCAGCAGTTACCATCTCCTATATGGCTACACCTTC. Protein product: CASSYHLLYGYTF.

This clone was counted between two and nine times. V usage is TRBV6-1 and J usage is TRBJ1-2, with 7 bases aligning to TRBD1. V lost 0 bases and J lost 5; bases outside the gene matches: 9. The germline CDR1 and CDR2 sequences are MNHNS and SASEGT. The CDR3 length is 16 residues. For the CDR3, the DNA is TGTGCCAGCAGTGAAGCGGGGACAGCCTCCGGTTATGGCTACACCTTC. Translated, it gives CASSEAGTASGYGYTF.

The gene calls are TRBV7-6 and TRBJ2-3; TRBD2 might be the D (5 bases). There are 12 residues in the CDR3. V lost 4 bases, J lost 6 bases, and 8 bases lay in between. The V gene's germline CDR1 is SGHVS and CDR2 FNYEAQ. The CDR3 spells CASSSTGDTQYF. CDR3 in DNA: TGTGCCAGCAGCTCCACGGGGGATACGCAGTATTTT.

This clone showed up just once. The genes are TRBV29-1 and TRBJ2-4, with D perhaps matching TRBD1 (5 bases). The CDR3 length is 12 residues. V lost 4 bases and J 8 bases, leaving 12 bases between the germline ends. The germline V gene encodes CDR1 SQVTM and CDR2 ANQGSEA. The CDR3 nucleotides are TGCAGCGTTGTGCCTCAGACAGACATTCAGTACTTC. Translating it yields CSVVPQTDIQYF.

The rearrangement links TRBV4-1 to TRBJ2-1; 7 bases agree with TRBD2. The length of the CDR3 is 14 residues. The junction had 7 bases not matched to a gene; V was cut back by 1 base and J by 10 bases. From germline, CDR1 is MGHRA and CDR2 YSYEKL. CDR3 DNA sequence: TGCGCCAGCAGCCAAGGGGCGGGAGTCCCCGAGCAGTTCTTC. Encoded protein: CASSQGAGVPEQFF.

This clone was seen a few times. This chain connects TRBV6-1 to TRBJ2-1; 7 positions match TRBD2. Looked up from germline, CDR1 is MNHNS and CDR2 is SASEGT. CDR3 size: 14 residues. V shed 5 bases and J 15 bases; nucleotides not matched to a gene: 16. The CDR3 here is CASSTQLAGREGFF. CDR3 in DNA: TGTGCCAGCAGTACCCAACTCGCGGGGAGGGAGGGGTTCTTC.

The V gene is TRBV7-2, the J gene TRBJ1-2, with D hard to call. V was clipped by 2 bases and J by 0 bases, with 10 bases between them. The germline CDR1 and CDR2 sequences are SGHTA and FQGNSA. The CDR3 spans 15 residues. The DNA for the CDR3 is TGTGCCAGCAGCTTAACGATGAGAGCTAACTATGGCTACACCTTC. This gives the protein CASSLTMRANYGYTF.

V and J are TRBV23-1 and TRBJ1-5; 9 positions match TRBD1. TRBV23-1 is an ORF; its function is uncertain. V was clipped by 2 bases and J by 0 bases; unmatched bases: 17. The CDR3 sequence is 21 residues long. The CDR3 DNA reads TGCGCCAGCAGTCAACTCGGACCGGGACAGGGCCGCTTGTATAGCAATCAGCCCCAGCATTTT. Translated, it gives CASSQLGPGQGRLYSNQPQHF.

The gene calls are TRBV5-5 and TRBJ2-6; D unresolved. CDR3 length: 19 amino acids. V dropped 1 base and J dropped 1 base, with 18 bases sitting between them. CDR1 SGHKS and CDR2 YYEKEE come from the germline V gene (reference sequence). DNA of the CDR3: TGTGCCAGCAGCTTGCGGGTTGATAGACCCCCATCTGGGGCCAACGTCCTGACTTTC. Protein: CASSLRVDRPPSGANVLTF.